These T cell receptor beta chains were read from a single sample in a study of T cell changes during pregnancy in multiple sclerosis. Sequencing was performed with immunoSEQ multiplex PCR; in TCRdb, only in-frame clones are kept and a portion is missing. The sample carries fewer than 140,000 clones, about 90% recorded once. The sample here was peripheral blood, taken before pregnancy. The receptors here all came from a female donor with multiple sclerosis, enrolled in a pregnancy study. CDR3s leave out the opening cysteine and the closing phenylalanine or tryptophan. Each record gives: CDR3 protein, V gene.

ASGTGGPPGELF | TRBV2
ASSLSQGAKAF | TRBV11-3
ASSLGLSTDTQY | TRBV7-2
ASSLQGGIDEQY | TRBV7-3
ASSPRAGAPNEQF | TRBV18
ASSVSASGTGELF | TRBV9
ASSSLNTGELF | TRBV7-3
AWATGGRETQY | TRBV30
ASSPSGRLVNTGELF | TRBV5-1
ASSTGQRLYEQY | TRBV6-1
ASSVDREETQY | TRBV9
ASSEGGNEQF | TRBV25-1
ASSRTGSSYEQY | TRBV5-6
ASSYRGTGNQPQH | TRBV6-6
ASSLAAQGYNQPQH | TRBV7-8
ASSKASSGNTIY | TRBV19
ASSPGQVPYEQY | TRBV18
ASSLSGQLNTEAF | TRBV7-2
ASSSGQGLHQPQH | TRBV27
ASSTDREGLNQPQH | TRBV19
ASSFGGLLSSTDTQY | TRBV28
ASSSGAYQETQY | TRBV6-5
ASSSPSGQGTDTQY | TRBV28
ASSFGAKNIQY | TRBV5-4
ASSLPTSGAYEQY | TRBV5-4
ASSIAGQGVWNEQF | TRBV19
ASSFRSLIAGGQPEQF | TRBV5-1
ASSQDLTGGNTIY | TRBV4-3
ASSLSEHNEQF | TRBV27
ASSPRGTGVREQY | TRBV18
ASSVSSKSYEQY | TRBV2
ASSLSLGNYEQY | TRBV5-1
ASNRGQGDSEQY | TRBV6-1
ASSSGPPYNEQF | TRBV6-5
ASSNFPSGGTLYNEQF | TRBV7-2
ASSQELAGGDEQY | TRBV4-2
ASSPPDQGRV | TRBV4-3
ASSSEGSRAYNEQF | TRBV19
ASSQLRLAGGPDTQY | TRBV7-3
ASSQEAGTYEQY | TRBV4-3
AWSEAAGGPKRETQY | TRBV30
ASRGGGTNTGELF | TRBV19